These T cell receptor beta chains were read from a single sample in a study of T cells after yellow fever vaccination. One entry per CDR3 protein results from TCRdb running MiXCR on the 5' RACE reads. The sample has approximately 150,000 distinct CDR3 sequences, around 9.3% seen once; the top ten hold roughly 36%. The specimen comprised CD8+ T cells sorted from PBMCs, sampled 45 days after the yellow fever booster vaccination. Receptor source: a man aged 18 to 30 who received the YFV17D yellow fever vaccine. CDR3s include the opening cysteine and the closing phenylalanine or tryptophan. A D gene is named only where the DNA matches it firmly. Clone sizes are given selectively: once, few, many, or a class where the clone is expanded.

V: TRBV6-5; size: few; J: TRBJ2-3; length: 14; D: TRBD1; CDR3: CASSYPTQGSTQYF; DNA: TGTGCCAGCAGTTACCCAACACAGGGGAGTACGCAGTATTTT
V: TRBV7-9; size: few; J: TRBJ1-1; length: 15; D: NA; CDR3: CASSLARGQETEAFF; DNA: TGTGCCAGCAGCTTAGCGAGAGGCCAAGAAACTGAAGCTTTCTTT
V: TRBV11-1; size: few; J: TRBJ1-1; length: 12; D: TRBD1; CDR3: CASSIRGPEAFF; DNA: TGTGCCAGCAGCATCAGGGGGCCTGAGGCTTTCTTT
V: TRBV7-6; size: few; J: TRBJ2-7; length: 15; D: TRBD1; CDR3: CASSLGDSDNYEQYF; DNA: TGTGCCAGCAGCTTAGGGGACAGCGATAACTACGAGCAGTACTTC
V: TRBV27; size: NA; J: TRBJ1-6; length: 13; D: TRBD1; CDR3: CASGTGPYSPLHF; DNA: TGTGCCAGCGGGACAGGCCCCTATTCACCCCTCCACTTT
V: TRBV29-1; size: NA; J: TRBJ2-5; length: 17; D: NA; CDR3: CSVEPGLAGASGETQYF; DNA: TGCAGCGTTGAACCGGGCCTTGCGGGGGCCTCGGGGGAGACCCAGTACTTC
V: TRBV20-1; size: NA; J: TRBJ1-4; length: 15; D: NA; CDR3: CSAEGETGTNEKLFF; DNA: TGCAGTGCTGAGGGGGAGACAGGAACTAATGAAAAACTGTTTTTT
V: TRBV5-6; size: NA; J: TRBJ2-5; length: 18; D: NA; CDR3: CASSLEPPSAGEGETQYF; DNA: TGTGCCAGCAGCTTGGAACCCCCCTCGGCAGGGGAAGGGGAGACCCAGTACTTC
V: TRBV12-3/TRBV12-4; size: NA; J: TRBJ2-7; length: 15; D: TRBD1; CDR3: CASSFRQGATHEQYF; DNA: TGTGCCAGCAGTTTCCGCCAGGGGGCTACCCACGAGCAGTACTTC
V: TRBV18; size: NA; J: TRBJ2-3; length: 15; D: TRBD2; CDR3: CARDISGPSTDTQYF; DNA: TGTGCCAGAGATATTAGCGGGCCTAGCACAGATACGCAGTATTTT
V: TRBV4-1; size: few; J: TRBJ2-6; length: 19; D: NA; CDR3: CASSQQGIGVGSGANVLTF; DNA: TGCGCCAGCAGCCAACAGGGTATCGGCGTGGGGTCTGGGGCCAACGTCCTGACTTTC
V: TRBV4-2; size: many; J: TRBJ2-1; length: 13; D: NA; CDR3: CASSSTSYNEQFF; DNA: TGTGCCAGCAGCTCAACCTCCTACAATGAGCAGTTCTTC